Listed below are T cell receptor beta chains from one sample, sequenced in a study of blood T cell repertoires in COVID-19. Clones were sequenced by immunoSEQ multiplex PCR, and TCRdb holds only the in-frame ones, with some missing. The data contain about 32,000 clones, 80% to 95% of them singletons. Sequencing input: peripheral blood. The receptors here all came from an older man with active or convalescent COVID-19. CDR3s include the opening cysteine and the closing phenylalanine or tryptophan. The D gene is left open where the match is weak. Not all rows give a size; the values are once, few, many and, for expanded clones, a class.

v_call,clone_size,d_call,j_call,cdr3_aa,cdr3_nt
TRBV5-5,.,.,TRBJ1-1,CASSLAPGKRTEAFF,TGTGCCAGCAGCTTGGCCCCAGGGAAACGCACTGAAGCTTTCTTT
TRBV2,.,TRBD1,TRBJ1-1,CASSADRGITEAFF,TGTGCCAGCAGTGCGGACAGGGGGATCACTGAAGCTTTCTTT
TRBV2,.,TRBD1,TRBJ2-3,CASRLQGIPDTQYF,TGTGCCAGCAGATTACAGGGGATCCCAGATACGCAGTATTTT
TRBV25-1,few,.,TRBJ1-2,CASSVGEANYGYTF,TGTGCCAGCAGTGTAGGGGAGGCTAACTATGGCTACACCTTC
TRBV28,.,.,TRBJ1-2,CASSSGENYGYTF,TGTGCCAGCAGTTCCGGTGAGAACTATGGCTACACCTTC
TRBV18,.,.,TRBJ2-2,CASSLAGGNTGELFF,TGTGCCAGCTCCCTCGCAGGAGGGAACACCGGGGAGCTGTTTTTT
TRBV30,.,.,TRBJ1-6,CAWSVLGNSPLHF,TGTGCCTGGAGTGTACTAGGTAATTCACCCCTCCACTTT
TRBV2,.,.,TRBJ1-5,CASGLHKGGNQPQHF,TGTGCCAGCGGGCTTCATAAGGGGGGCAATCAGCCCCAGCATTTT
TRBV14,.,TRBD1,TRBJ1-2,CASNPSGQGVYGYTF,TGTGCCAGCAACCCATCGGGACAGGGGGTGTATGGCTACACCTTC
TRBV12-3/TRBV12-4,.,.,TRBJ1-2,CASSLGTGGGYTF,TGTGCCAGCAGTTTAGGGACCGGAGGGGGCTACACCTTC
TRBV19,.,TRBD1,TRBJ2-7,CASSSGQGSSYEQYF,TGTGCCAGTAGTTCAGGACAGGGATCTTCCTACGAGCAGTACTTC
TRBV5-1,few,TRBD1,TRBJ2-7,CASSSPGQGYEQYF,TGCGCCAGCAGCTCTCCGGGACAGGGATACGAGCAGTACTTC